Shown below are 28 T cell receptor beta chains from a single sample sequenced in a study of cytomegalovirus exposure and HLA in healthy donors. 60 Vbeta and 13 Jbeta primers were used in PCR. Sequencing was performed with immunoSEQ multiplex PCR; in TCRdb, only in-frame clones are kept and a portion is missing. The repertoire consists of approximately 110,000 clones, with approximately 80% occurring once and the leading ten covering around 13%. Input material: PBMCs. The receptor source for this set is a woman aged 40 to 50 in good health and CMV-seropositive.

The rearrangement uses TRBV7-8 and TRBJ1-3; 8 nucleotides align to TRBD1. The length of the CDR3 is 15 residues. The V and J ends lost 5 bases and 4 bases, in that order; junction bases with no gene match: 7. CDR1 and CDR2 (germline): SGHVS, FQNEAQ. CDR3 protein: CASSQRTGPGNTIYF. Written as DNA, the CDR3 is TGTGCCAGCAGCCAAAGGACAGGGCCGGGAAACACCATATATTTT.

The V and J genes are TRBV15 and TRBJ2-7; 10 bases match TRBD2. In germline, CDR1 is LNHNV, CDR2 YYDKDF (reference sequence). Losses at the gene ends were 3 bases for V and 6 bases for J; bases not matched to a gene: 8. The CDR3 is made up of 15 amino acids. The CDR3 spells CATSRELAGVGEQYF. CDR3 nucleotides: TGTGCCACCAGCAGGGAGCTAGCGGGAGTTGGCGAGCAGTACTTC. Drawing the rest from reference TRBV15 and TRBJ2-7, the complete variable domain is DAMVIQNPRYQVTQFGKPVTLSCSQTLNHNVMYWYQQKSSQAPKLLFHYYDKDFNNEADTPDNFQSRRPNTSFCFLDIRSPGLGDTAMYLCATSRELAGVGEQYFGPGTRLTVT.

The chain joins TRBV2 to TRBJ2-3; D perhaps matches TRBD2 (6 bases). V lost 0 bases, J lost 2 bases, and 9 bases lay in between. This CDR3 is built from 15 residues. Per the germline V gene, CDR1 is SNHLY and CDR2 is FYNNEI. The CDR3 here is CASSEAGGATDTQYF. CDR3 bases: TGTGCCAGCAGTGAAGCCGGCGGGGCCACAGATACGCAGTATTTT.

CDR3 DNA sequence: TGTGCCAGCAGTTTGGGAGAGACTAGCACAGATACGCAGTATTTT. Its protein is CASSLGETSTDTQYF. The chain combines TRBV28 with TRBJ2-3; D possibly corresponds to TRBD2 (5 bases). Trimming pared 3 bases from V and 0 bases from J, leaving 10 bases between. Germline V gene sequence: CDR1 MDHEN, CDR2 SYDVKM. The CDR3 runs 15 residues.

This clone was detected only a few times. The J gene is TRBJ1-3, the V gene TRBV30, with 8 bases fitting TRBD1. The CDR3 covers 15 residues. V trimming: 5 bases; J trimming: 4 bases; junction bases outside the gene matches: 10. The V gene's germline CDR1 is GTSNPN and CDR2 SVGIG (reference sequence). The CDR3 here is CAWGKTGERGNTIYF. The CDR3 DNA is TGTGCCTGGGGGAAGACAGGGGAAAGAGGAAACACCATATATTTT. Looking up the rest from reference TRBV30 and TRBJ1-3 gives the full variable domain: SQTIHQWPATLVQPVGSPLSLECTVEGTSNPNLYWYRQAAGRGLQLLFYSVGIGQISSEVPQNLSASRPQDRQFILSSKKLLLSDSGFYLCAWGKTGERGNTIYFGEGSWLTVV.

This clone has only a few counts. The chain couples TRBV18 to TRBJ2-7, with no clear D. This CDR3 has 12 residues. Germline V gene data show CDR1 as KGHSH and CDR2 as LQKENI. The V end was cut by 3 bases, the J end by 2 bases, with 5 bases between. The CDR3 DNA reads TGTGCCAGCTCACCCTCCCCCTACGAGCAGTACTTC. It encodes CASSPSPYEQYF.

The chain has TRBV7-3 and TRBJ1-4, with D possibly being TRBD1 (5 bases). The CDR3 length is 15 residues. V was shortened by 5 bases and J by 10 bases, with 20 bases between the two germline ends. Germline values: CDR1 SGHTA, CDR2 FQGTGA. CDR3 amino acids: CASSPRVGVRGKLFF. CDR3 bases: TGTGCCAGCAGCCCCAGGGTTGGGGTGCGGGGAAAACTGTTTTTT.

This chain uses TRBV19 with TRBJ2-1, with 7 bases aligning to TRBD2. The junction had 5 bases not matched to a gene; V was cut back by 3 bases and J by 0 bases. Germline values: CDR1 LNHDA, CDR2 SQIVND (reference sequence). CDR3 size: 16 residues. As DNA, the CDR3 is TGTGCCAGTAGTATGTCGGGACTAACCTCCTACAATGAGCAGTTCTTC. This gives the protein CASSMSGLTSYNEQFF.

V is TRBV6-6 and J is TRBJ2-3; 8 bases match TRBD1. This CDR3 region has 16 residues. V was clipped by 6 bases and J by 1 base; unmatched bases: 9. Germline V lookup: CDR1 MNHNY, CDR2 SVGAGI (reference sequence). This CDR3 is CASRPVRGQRTDTQYF. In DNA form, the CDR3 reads TGTGCCAGCAGACCCGTCAGGGGGCAGCGCACAGATACGCAGTATTTT.

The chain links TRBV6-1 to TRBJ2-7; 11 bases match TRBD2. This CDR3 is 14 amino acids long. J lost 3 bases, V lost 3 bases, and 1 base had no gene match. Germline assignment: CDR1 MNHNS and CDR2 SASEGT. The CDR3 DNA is TGTGCCAGCAGTGACGGGACTAGCGGCTACGAGCAGTACTTC. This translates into CASSDGTSGYEQYF.

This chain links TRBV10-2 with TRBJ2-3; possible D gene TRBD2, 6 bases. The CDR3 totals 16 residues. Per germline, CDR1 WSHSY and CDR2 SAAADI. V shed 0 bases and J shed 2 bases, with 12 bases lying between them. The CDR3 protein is CASSESGGISTDTQYF. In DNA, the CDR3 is TGCGCCAGCAGTGAGTCGGGGGGTATCTCCACAGATACGCAGTATTTT.

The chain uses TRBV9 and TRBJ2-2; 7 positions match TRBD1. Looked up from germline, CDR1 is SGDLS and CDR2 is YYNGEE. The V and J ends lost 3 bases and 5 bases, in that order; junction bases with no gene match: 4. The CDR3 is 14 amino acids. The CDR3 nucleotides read TGTGCCAGCAGCGCCCCGGGACAGACCGGGGAGCTGTTTTTT. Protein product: CASSAPGQTGELFF.

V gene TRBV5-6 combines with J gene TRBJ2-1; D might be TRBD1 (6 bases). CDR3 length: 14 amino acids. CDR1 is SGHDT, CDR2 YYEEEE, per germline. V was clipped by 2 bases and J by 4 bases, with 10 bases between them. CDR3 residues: CASSFRTEYNEQFF. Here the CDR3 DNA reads TGTGCCAGCAGCTTTCGGACAGAATACAATGAGCAGTTCTTC.

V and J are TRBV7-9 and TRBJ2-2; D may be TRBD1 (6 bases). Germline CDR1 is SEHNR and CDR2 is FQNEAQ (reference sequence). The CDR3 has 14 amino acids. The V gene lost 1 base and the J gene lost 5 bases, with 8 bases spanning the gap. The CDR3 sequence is CASSLVGGTGELFF. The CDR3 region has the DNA TGTGCCAGCAGCTTAGTAGGGGGTACCGGGGAGCTGTTTTTT.

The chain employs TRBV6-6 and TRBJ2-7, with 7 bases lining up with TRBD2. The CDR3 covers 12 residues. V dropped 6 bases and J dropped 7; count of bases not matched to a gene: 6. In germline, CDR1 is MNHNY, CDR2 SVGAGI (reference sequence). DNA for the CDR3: TGTGCCAGCAGCCTAGCGGTCGGGGAGCAGTACTTC. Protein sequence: CASSLAVGEQYF.

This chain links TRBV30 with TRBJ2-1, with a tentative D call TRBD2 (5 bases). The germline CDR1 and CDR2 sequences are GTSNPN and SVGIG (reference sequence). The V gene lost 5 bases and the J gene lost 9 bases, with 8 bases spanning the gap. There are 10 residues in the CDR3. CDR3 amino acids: CAWGRGEQFF. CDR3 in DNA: TGTGCCTGGGGCCGGGGTGAGCAGTTCTTC.

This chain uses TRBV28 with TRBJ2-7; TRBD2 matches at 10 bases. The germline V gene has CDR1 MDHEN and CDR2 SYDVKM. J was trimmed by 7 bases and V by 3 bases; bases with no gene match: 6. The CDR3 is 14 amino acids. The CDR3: CASSLTSGSGEQYF. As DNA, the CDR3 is TGTGCCAGCAGTTTGACTAGCGGGTCCGGTGAGCAGTACTTC.

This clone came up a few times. CDR3 loop: CASTQDRGAYEQYF. CDR3 sequence (DNA): TGTGCCAGCACCCAGGACCGGGGAGCCTACGAGCAGTACTTC. The V call is TRBV6-5, the J call TRBJ2-7; a possible D gene is TRBD2 (5 bases). V dropped 7 bases and J dropped 2 bases, with 15 bases sitting between them. CDR3 length: 14 residues. CDR1 and CDR2 from the germline V gene are MNHEY and SVGAGI.

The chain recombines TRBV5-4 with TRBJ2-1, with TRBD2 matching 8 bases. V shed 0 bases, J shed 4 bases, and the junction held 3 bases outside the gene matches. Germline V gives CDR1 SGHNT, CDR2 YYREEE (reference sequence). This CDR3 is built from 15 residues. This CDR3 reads CASSLELAAYNEQFF. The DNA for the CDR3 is TGTGCCAGCAGCTTGGAACTAGCGGCTTACAATGAGCAGTTCTTC.

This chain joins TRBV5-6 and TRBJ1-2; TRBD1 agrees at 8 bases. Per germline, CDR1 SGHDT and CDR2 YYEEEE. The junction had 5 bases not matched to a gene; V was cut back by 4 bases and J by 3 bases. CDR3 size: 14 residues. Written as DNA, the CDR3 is TGTGCCAGCAGCGTACCGGGACAGGACTATGGCTACACCTTC. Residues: CASSVPGQDYGYTF.

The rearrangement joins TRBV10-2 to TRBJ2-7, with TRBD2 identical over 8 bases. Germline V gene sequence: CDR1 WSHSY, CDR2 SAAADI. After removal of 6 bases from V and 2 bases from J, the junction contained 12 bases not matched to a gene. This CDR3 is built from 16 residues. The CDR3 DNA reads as TGCGCCAGCAGGCAATTACTAGCGGAATTAACCTACGAGCAGTACTTC. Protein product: CASRQLLAELTYEQYF.

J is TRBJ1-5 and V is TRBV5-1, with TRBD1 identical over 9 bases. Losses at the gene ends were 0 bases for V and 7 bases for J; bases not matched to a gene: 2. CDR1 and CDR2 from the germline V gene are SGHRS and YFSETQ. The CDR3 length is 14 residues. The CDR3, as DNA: TGCGCCAGCAGCTTGGGGACAGGGGTCCAGCCCCAGCATTTT. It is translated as CASSLGTGVQPQHF.

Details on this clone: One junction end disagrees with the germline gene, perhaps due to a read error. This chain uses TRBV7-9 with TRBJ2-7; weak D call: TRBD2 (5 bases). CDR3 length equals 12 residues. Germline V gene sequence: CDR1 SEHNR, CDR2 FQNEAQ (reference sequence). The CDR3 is CSSSLLTSEQYF. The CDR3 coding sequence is TGTTCCAGCAGCTTACTAACTAGCGAGCAGTACTTC.

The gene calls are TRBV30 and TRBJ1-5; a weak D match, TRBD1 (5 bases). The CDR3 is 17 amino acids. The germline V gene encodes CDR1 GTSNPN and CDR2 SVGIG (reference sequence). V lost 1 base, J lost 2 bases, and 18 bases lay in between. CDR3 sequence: CAWSEETDGRGNQPQHF. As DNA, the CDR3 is TGTGCCTGGAGTGAGGAGACAGACGGAAGGGGCAATCAGCCCCAGCATTTT.

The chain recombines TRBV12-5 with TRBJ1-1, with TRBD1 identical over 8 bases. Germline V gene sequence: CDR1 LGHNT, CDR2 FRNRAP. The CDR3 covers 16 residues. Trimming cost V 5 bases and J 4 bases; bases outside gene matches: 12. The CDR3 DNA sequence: TGTGCTAGTGGTAAAGGGCTAGGGACAGGTGGCACTGAAGCTTTCTTT. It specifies CASGKGLGTGGTEAFF.

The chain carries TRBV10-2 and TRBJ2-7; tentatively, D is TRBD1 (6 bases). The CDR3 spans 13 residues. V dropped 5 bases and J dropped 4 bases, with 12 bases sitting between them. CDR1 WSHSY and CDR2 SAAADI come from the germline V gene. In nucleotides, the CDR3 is TGCGCCAGCAGTCTACAGGGTAAATACGAGCAGTACTTC. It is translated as CASSLQGKYEQYF.

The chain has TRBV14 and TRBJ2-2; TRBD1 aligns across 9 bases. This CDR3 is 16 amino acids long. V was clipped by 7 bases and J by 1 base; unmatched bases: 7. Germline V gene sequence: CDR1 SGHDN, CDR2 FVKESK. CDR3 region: CASTRTGELNTGELFF. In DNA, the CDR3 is TGTGCCAGCACCCGGACAGGGGAATTGAACACCGGGGAGCTGTTTTTT.

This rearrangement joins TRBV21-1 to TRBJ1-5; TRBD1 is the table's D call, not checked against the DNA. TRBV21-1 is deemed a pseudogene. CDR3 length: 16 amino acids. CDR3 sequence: CASSQASTGGNQPQHF. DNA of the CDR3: TGTGCCAGCAGCCAAGCGTCGACAGGGGGCAATCAGCCCCAGCATTTT.